The 21 T cell receptor beta chains given below trace back to one sample, sequenced in a study of T cell responses to AZD1222 COVID-19 vaccine. Assay: immunoSEQ multiplex PCR; the TCRdb copy retains only in-frame clones and omits some. The table shows some 150,000 clones, with roughly nine tenths occurring only once. The sequences come from peripheral blood, collected on day 0 of AZD1222 vaccination. Receptors were obtained from an adult in good health.

This clone was counted a few times. The J gene is TRBJ2-5, the V gene TRBV9; D is uncertain. Trimming stripped 1 base from V and 5 bases from J, with 12 bases between. The germline CDR1 and CDR2 sequences are SGDLS and YYNGEE. This CDR3 is built from 14 residues. CDR3 region: CASSVLPSTETQYF. CDR3 DNA sequence: TGTGCCAGCAGCGTACTACCTTCAACGGAGACCCAGTACTTC.

The chain links TRBV6-5 to TRBJ2-1; 12 positions match TRBD1. CDR3 length: 15 residues. Trimming took 5 bases from V and 7 from J; bases not matched to a gene: 6. Germline-derived CDR1 and CDR2 are MNHEY and SVGAGI. In DNA form, the CDR3 reads TGTGCCAGCAGTCCTCGGGACAGGGGGCTTAATGAGCAGTTCTTC. Residues: CASSPRDRGLNEQFF.

The chain employs TRBV20-1 and TRBJ1-5, with D uncertain. CDR3 length equals 14 residues. The germline CDR1 and CDR2 sequences are DFQATT and SNEGSKA (reference sequence). Trimming removed 3 bases at V and 4 bases at J, with 13 bases between. As DNA, the CDR3 is TGCAGTGCTAGTTCGAGGGCCGGTAATCAGCCCCAGCATTTT. Translating gives CSASSRAGNQPQHF.

The genes are TRBV6-5 and TRBJ2-7; D may be TRBD1 (6 bases). CDR3 length equals 14 residues. V lost 4 bases and J 5 bases, leaving 15 bases between the germline ends. CDR1 and CDR2 (germline): MNHEY, SVGAGI. The CDR3 loop reads CASSSYGTTNEQYF. The CDR3 DNA reads TGTGCCAGCAGTTCTTACGGGACAACCAACGAGCAGTACTTC.

This clone was observed a few times. V gene TRBV7-9 combines with J gene TRBJ2-2, with 8 bases matching TRBD2. The ends lost 5 bases at V and 7 bases at J; junction bases unmatched: 12. Germline assignment: CDR1 SEHNR and CDR2 FQNEAQ (reference sequence). The length of the CDR3 is 16 residues. CDR3 protein: CASSRKAGVVIGELFF. In nucleotides, the CDR3 is TGTGCCAGCAGCCGGAAAGCGGGAGTGGTTATCGGGGAGCTGTTTTTT.

The V call is TRBV9, the J call TRBJ2-1; D gene ambiguous. CDR3 length: 13 amino acids. V lost 0 bases and J 7 bases, leaving 8 bases between the germline ends. Germline values: CDR1 SGDLS, CDR2 YYNGEE. CDR3 coding DNA: TGTGCCAGCAGCGTAGATCACAGAAATGAGCAGTTCTTC. Protein product: CASSVDHRNEQFF.

This clone appeared a few times. Written as DNA, the CDR3 is TGTGCCACCCGGACGGGCCAGCCGGCTGAAGCTTTCTTT. Its protein is CATRTGQPAEAFF. V and J are TRBV6-6 and TRBJ1-1; D gene ambiguous. CDR1 and CDR2 (germline): MNHNY, SVGAGI (reference sequence). The CDR3 is 13 residues long. V lost 10 bases and J lost 6, with 18 bases in between.

This clone was counted ten times or more. The V gene is TRBV3-1 (or the pseudogene TRBV3-2), the J gene TRBJ1-5; D gene ambiguous. Germline V gives CDR1 LGHDT, CDR2 YNNKEL (reference sequence). The CDR3 has 12 amino acids. The V end was cut by 1 base, the J end by 5 bases, with 3 bases between. The CDR3 region has the DNA TGTGCCAGCAGCCAAGCCGATCAGCCCCAGCATTTT. Its protein is CASSQADQPQHF.

The rearrangement links TRBV27 to TRBJ1-2, with 8 bases fitting TRBD1. Germline V lookup: CDR1 MNHEY, CDR2 SMNVEV (reference sequence). Unmatched junction bases numbered 13, after V lost 8 bases and J lost 5 bases. CDR3 length equals 15 residues. In nucleotides, the CDR3 is TGTGCCAGCCGGATGGGACAGGCGAACCCATATGGCTACACCTTC. Translating it yields CASRMGQANPYGYTF.

The V and J genes are TRBV10-1 and TRBJ2-1; 14 bases map to TRBD2. The J segment lost 0 bases and the V segment lost 6 bases, leaving 4 bases of the junction unmatched. The CDR3 spans 17 residues. Per the germline V gene, CDR1 is WNHNN and CDR2 is SYGVQD (reference sequence). The chain's CDR3 is CASSETSGRASYNEQFF. DNA for the CDR3: TGCGCCAGCAGCGAGACTAGCGGGAGGGCCTCCTACAATGAGCAGTTCTTC.

The chain is built from TRBV28 and TRBJ1-3; D uncertain. CDR1 is MDHEN, CDR2 SYDVKM, per germline. The CDR3 has 16 amino acids. V was pared by 4 bases and J by 1 base, with 14 bases between. The CDR3 DNA reads as TGTGCCAGCAGTTCCCCAATAAATCCATCTGGAAACACCATATATTTT. Amino acids: CASSSPINPSGNTIYF.

This sequence joins TRBV3-1 (or the pseudogene TRBV3-2) and TRBJ2-7; 11 bases map to TRBD1. The CDR3 has 17 amino acids. Germline CDR1 reads LGHDT; CDR2 reads YNNKEL (reference sequence). Trimming removed 4 bases from V and 5 bases from J; junction bases left unmatched: 13. CDR3 residues: CASSPHTGTGGSNEQYF. The CDR3 bases are TGTGCCAGCAGCCCGCACACCGGGACAGGGGGTAGCAACGAGCAGTACTTC.

The chain carries TRBV7-8 and TRBJ1-4, with a tentative D call TRBD1 (6 bases). V lost 5 bases and J 2 bases, leaving 12 bases between the germline ends. CDR3 length: 15 amino acids. Germline V gives CDR1 SGHVS, CDR2 FQNEAQ. In DNA, the CDR3 is TGTGCCAGCAGCACGCCAGGGGTCACTAATGAAAAACTGTTTTTT. Translating gives CASSTPGVTNEKLFF.

On this clone: This sample includes further DNA sequences coding for the same CDR3. This chain joins TRBV15 and TRBJ2-5; possible D gene TRBD1, 5 bases. There are 13 residues in the CDR3. Germline CDR1 LNHNV, CDR2 YYDKDF (reference sequence). The ends were cut back, 3 bases at V and 5 bases at J, with 10 bases in the middle. The CDR3 sequence is CATSRGRAETQYF. The DNA of the CDR3 is TGTGCCACCAGCAGGGGCAGGGCTGAGACCCAGTACTTC.

The chain carries TRBV5-1 and TRBJ1-2; 9 nucleotides line up with TRBD1. V dropped 4 bases and J dropped 4; count of bases not matched to a gene: 11. The CDR3 consists of 16 residues. Per germline, CDR1 SGHRS and CDR2 YFSETQ. CDR3 protein: CASSTGTGYNGYGYTF. CDR3 in DNA: TGCGCCAGCAGCACCGGGACAGGGTATAATGGCTATGGCTACACCTTC.

The rearrangement uses TRBV5-8 and TRBJ1-2; D unclear. Germline V lookup: CDR1 SGHTS, CDR2 YDEGEE. The V and J ends lost 1 base and 6 bases respectively, with 19 bases between them. The CDR3 is 16 amino acids. CDR3 sequence (DNA): TGTGCCAGCAGCTTGAGGTCAGGAGGAATAGCTCATGGCTACACCTTC. Protein: CASSLRSGGIAHGYTF.

This chain joins TRBV5-4 and TRBJ2-7, with D perhaps TRBD1 (7 bases). V lost 4 bases and J 2 bases, leaving 16 bases between the germline ends. The CDR3 is 15 residues long. CDR1 is SGHNT, CDR2 YYREEE, per germline (reference sequence). CDR3 nucleotides: TGTGCCAGCAGCCCAGGGGGGAGGATGACCTACGAGCAGTACTTC. Protein product: CASSPGGRMTYEQYF.

Of note for this clone: One junction end disagrees with the germline gene, perhaps due to a read error. The chain uses TRBV7-9 and TRBJ1-2; a possible D gene is TRBD1 (5 bases). The length of the CDR3 is 15 residues. Per germline, CDR1 SEHNR and CDR2 FQNEAQ (reference sequence). The CDR3 here is CASSLGLRGTDSYPF. The CDR3 coding sequence is TGTGCCAGCAGCTTAGGGCTTCGCGGGACCGACTCCTATCCCTTC. Variable domain in full (rest from reference TRBV7-9 and TRBJ1-2): DTGVSQNPRHKITKRGQNVTFRCDPISEHNRLYWYRQTLGQGPEFLTYFQNEAQLEKSRLLSDRFSAERPKGSFSTLEIQRTEQGDSAMYLCASSLGLRGTDSYPFGSGTRLTVV.

The CDR3 is CASSPRQGAYEQYF. The CDR3 bases are TGTGCCAGCAGCCCCCGACAGGGGGCCTACGAGCAGTACTTC. The chain is built from TRBV7-6 and TRBJ2-7; 9 positions match TRBD1. The CDR3 has 14 amino acids. V shed 5 bases and J 2 bases; nucleotides not matched to a gene: 4. Germline loops: CDR1 SGHVS, CDR2 FNYEAQ.

The chain is built from TRBV27 and TRBJ1-6; D is uncertain. Germline V gene sequence: CDR1 MNHEY, CDR2 SMNVEV (reference sequence). V was cut by 8 bases and J by 2 bases, with 13 bases left in between. This CDR3 has 15 amino acids. The CDR3 region is CASAPGTAYNSPLHF. The DNA of the CDR3 is TGTGCCAGCGCGCCCGGCACAGCCTATAATTCACCCCTCCACTTT.

The DNA for the CDR3 is TGTGCCAGGGGACAGGATTCCTACAATGAGCAGTTCTTC. Encoded protein: CARGQDSYNEQFF. This chain links TRBV6-5 with TRBJ2-1; 8 bases fit TRBD1. This CDR3 region has 13 residues. The J segment lost 1 base and the V segment lost 9 bases, leaving 2 bases of the junction unmatched. Germline V gene lookup returns CDR1 MNHEY and CDR2 SVGAGI.